This TCR beta chain was identified during a study of T cell repertoires in cytomegalovirus infection. Study-level information: A matching HLA type, together with CMV infection, was signaled by public TCR beta signatures. Points from the study as a whole: CMV-specific HLA-C-restricted TCR beta clonotypes dominated the ex vivo response.

TCRdb recomputed calls from the reads with MiXCR, one row per CDR3 protein. The data contain some 500,000 distinct CDR3 sequences, about 33% of them singletons. CDR3 length: 14 residues. CDR1 and CDR2 (germline): SQVTM, ANQGSEA. The V segment lost 1 base and the J segment 0 bases; nucleotides outside the gene matches: 1. In regard to this clonotype: Its antigen is still unknown.

This TCR derives from a human donor in good health (CMV status not recorded). Some clones in this sample may be carry-over from other donors' samples. This material consisted of cultured PBMCs, taken from culture after CMV antigen stimulation. The rearrangement uses TRBV29-1 and TRBJ2-3; 7 bases are shared with TRBD1. As DNA, the CDR3 is TGCAGCGTTGAAGTGACAGGGAGCACAGATACGCAGTATTTT. Translating gives CSVEVTGSTDTQYF.